This T cell receptor beta chain emerged from a study of T cells in Graves' hyperthyroidism and ophthalmopathy. The germline V and J ends were trimmed by 4 bases and 0 bases, with 11 bases remaining between them. The CDR3 is 15 amino acids. Germline values: CDR1 MDHEN, CDR2 SYDVKM. This clonotype occurred many times. TCR beta CDR3 regions were amplified from RNA transcripts. Using the HTBI primer set, a first-round RT-PCR was run on the TCR CDR3. One entry per CDR3 protein results from TCRdb running MiXCR on the multiplex PCR reads. The sample records 600,000 to 750,000 distinct CDR3 sequences, approximately 15% being singletons.

This clonotype was sampled from a man aged 50-59 years with Graves' hyperthyroidism. The chain joins TRBV28 to TRBJ2-3; D is uncertain. Sequencing used blood. This chain's CDR3 is CASSSYTDSTDTQYF. In DNA form, the CDR3 reads TGTGCCAGCAGTTCCTACACCGATAGCACAGATACGCAGTATTTT.